This is a list of T cell receptor beta chains from one sample in a study of Tregs in tolerant kidney transplant recipients. This table comes from immunoSEQ multiplex PCR, and its TCRdb copy is limited to in-frame clones, with some not included. The sample has fewer than 80,000 clones; 95% to 98% are singletons. The sample consisted of CD4+ T cells from blood, taken before the transplant. Receptors originate from a human donor who received a combined kidney and bone marrow transplant. CDR3s include the opening cysteine and the closing phenylalanine or tryptophan. Each record gives: V gene, D gene, J gene, CDR3 length, CDR3 protein, CDR3 DNA. A D gene is named only where the DNA matches it firmly.

>TRBV7-9|-|TRBJ2-2|16
CASSWDPGQNTGELFF
TGTGCCAGCAGCTGGGACCCGGGACAGAACACCGGGGAGCTGTTTTTT
>TRBV9|TRBD2|TRBJ2-3|18
CASSVPLAGGTSTDTQYF
TGTGCCAGCAGCGTACCACTAGCGGGAGGGACTAGCACAGATACGCAGTATTTT
>TRBV6-6|-|TRBJ2-7|13
CASSKAGPYEQYF
TGTGCCAGCAGTAAGGCAGGCCCCTACGAGCAGTACTTC
>TRBV11-1|TRBD1|TRBJ1-1|15
CASSLVRGPGTEAFF
TGTGCCAGCAGCTTAGTGAGGGGGCCGGGAACTGAAGCTTTCTTT
>TRBV6-1|TRBD2|TRBJ2-3|14
CASTIAGAGDTQYF
TGTGCCAGCACGATAGCGGGAGCTGGAGATACGCAGTATTTT
>TRBV19|TRBD2|TRBJ2-1|14
CASSTIAGYNEQFF
TGTGCCAGTAGTACTATAGCGGGGTACAATGAGCAGTTCTTC
>TRBV5-6|-|TRBJ1-2|16
CASSLGRRDPSYGYTF
TGTGCCAGCAGCCTTGGACGCAGGGATCCTTCCTATGGCTACACCTTC
>TRBV6-4|TRBD2|TRBJ2-7|15
CNPTSGGPSSYEQYF
TGCAATCCCACTAGCGGGGGGCCGAGCTCCTACGAGCAGTACTTC
>TRBV7-6|TRBD2|TRBJ2-7|15
CASSPRWAGAYEQYF
TGTGCCAGCAGCCCCCGTTGGGCGGGAGCCTACGAGCAGTACTTC
>TRBV2|TRBD1|TRBJ2-7|19
CASSVYRDRGTRSSYEQYF
TGTGCCAGCAGTGTTTACCGGGACAGGGGCACAAGAAGCTCCTACGAGCAGTACTTC
>TRBV9|TRBD1|TRBJ2-7|17
CASSVGGGGTEFYEQYF
TGTGCCAGCAGCGTAGGAGGGGGTGGGACAGAATTCTACGAGCAGTACTTC
>TRBV7-8|TRBD1|TRBJ2-7|15
CASSSVPGQGYEQYF
TGTGCCAGCAGCTCGGTACCGGGACAGGGTTACGAGCAGTACTTC
>TRBV11-3|-|TRBJ2-1|14
CASSFQGSYNEQFF
TGTGCCAGCAGCTTCCAGGGGTCCTACAATGAGCAGTTCTTC
>TRBV11-2|-|TRBJ2-7|13
CASSLGSPNEQYF
TGTGCCAGCAGCTTAGGGAGCCCAAACGAGCAGTACTTC
>TRBV5-1|TRBD1|TRBJ2-7|15
CASSSTGTGYYEQYF
TGCGCCAGCAGCTCGACCGGGACAGGGTACTACGAGCAGTACTTC
>TRBV19|TRBD1|TRBJ2-7|15
CASSSSGTVSYEQYF
TGTGCCAGTAGTTCCTCGGGGACAGTCTCCTACGAGCAGTACTTC
>TRBV6-1|-|TRBJ2-7|14
CASIMRSPSYEQYF
TGTGCCAGCATCATGAGGTCCCCCTCCTACGAGCAGTACTTC
>TRBV6-1|TRBD1|TRBJ2-5|15
CASSEGTGSRETQYF
TGTGCCAGCAGTGAAGGGACAGGGAGTAGGGAGACCCAGTACTTC
>TRBV7-3|-|TRBJ2-5|13
CASSLGVVETQYF
TGTGCCAGCAGCCTCGGGGTCGTTGAGACCCAGTACTTC